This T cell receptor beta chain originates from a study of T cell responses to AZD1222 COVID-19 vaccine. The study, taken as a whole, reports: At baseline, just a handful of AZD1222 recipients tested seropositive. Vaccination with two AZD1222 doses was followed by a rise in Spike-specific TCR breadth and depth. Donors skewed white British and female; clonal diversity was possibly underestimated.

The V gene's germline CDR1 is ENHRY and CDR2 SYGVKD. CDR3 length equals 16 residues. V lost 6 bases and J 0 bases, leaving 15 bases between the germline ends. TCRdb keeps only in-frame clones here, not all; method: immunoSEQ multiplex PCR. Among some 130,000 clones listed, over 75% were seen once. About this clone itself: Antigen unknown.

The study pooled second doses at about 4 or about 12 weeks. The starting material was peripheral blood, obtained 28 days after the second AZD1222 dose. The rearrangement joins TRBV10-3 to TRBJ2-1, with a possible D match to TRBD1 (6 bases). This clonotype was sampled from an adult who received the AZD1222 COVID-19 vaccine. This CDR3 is CAISPLTGSSYNEQFF. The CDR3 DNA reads TGTGCCATCAGCCCTTTAACAGGGAGCTCCTACAATGAGCAGTTCTTC.